Listed below are T cell receptor beta chains from one sample, sequenced in a study of shared clonotypes between healthy human individuals. Profiling relied on immunoSEQ multiplex PCR, and the TCRdb table lists in-frame clones only, not all of them. The sample records around 1.9 million clones, approximately 94% being singletons. Sequenced: naive CD8+ T cells from PBMCs. The receptors were sampled from a man aged 18 to 35 in good health. Some clones in this sample may be carry-over from other donors' samples. The CDR3 runs from the conserved cysteine through the conserved F or W.

TRBV14	TRBJ1-2	CASSQDRGFMDYTF
TRBV5-6	TRBJ1-5	CASSLGDGPYQPQHF
TRBV28	TRBJ2-3	CASSLQRTDTQYF
TRBV29-1	TRBJ2-7	CSVAPAPSRGSPLSYEQYF
TRBV6-5	TRBJ2-1	CASSHRGFEQFF
TRBV7-9	TRBJ2-1	CASSFGGARNEQFF
TRBV7-9	TRBJ2-1	CASSTTSGSWDEQFF
TRBV27	TRBJ2-7	CASSSKPGQGFEQYF
TRBV4-1	TRBJ2-3	CASSQAFPPSGNTDTQYF
TRBV6-5	TRBJ1-2	CASTQNRGTNYGYTF
TRBV7-9	TRBJ2-7	CASSPREGASGSKEQYF
TRBV6-1	TRBJ2-1	CASSAGTSGSEQFF
TRBV9	TRBJ1-5	CASSDWDSNQPQHF
TRBV6-6	TRBJ1-4	CASSYTWATNEKLFF
TRBV2	TRBJ2-3	CASSDLAGKMDTQYF
TRBV9	TRBJ1-2	CASSTLGPADLKEGVGYTF
TRBV29-1	TRBJ2-7	CSGNISGEQYF
TRBV27	TRBJ2-3	CASSSRASDTQYF
TRBV7-9	TRBJ2-7	CASSFGVYEQYF
TRBV16	TRBJ1-1	CASSPQQRDPNTEAFF
TRBV5-1	TRBJ1-2	CASSSRGTEKYGYTF
TRBV28	TRBJ2-7	CASSSPGGQYF